The rows below give T cell receptor beta chains drawn from one sample of a study of blood T cell repertoires in COVID-19. Produced via immunoSEQ multiplex PCR; TCRdb's table is partial and in-frame only. The table records more than 150,000 clones, more than 75% of them present only once. Sequencing input: peripheral blood. These receptors all come from a man in his forties or fifties with active or convalescent COVID-19. Both conserved end residues are part of each CDR3. The order of the fields is CDR3 DNA, CDR3 protein, J gene, D gene, clone size, V gene. The D gene is left open where the match is weak. Clone size is given for some rows only: seen once, a few or many times, or a class if the clone is expanded.

CDR3 DNA: TGTGCCAGCAGCCCAAACACAGGGGTTTACACCTTC
CDR3 protein: CASSPNTGVYTF
J gene: TRBJ1-2
D gene: TRBD1
clone size: .
V gene: TRBV7-9

CDR3 DNA: TGTGCCAGCAGCTCCAGCCTTCCGGGACAACACTACGAGCAGTACTTC
CDR3 protein: CASSSSLPGQHYEQYF
J gene: TRBJ2-7
D gene: .
clone size: .
V gene: TRBV11-2

CDR3 DNA: TGCGCCAGCAGCCAAGGAGGAACAGATACGCAGTATTTT
CDR3 protein: CASSQGGTDTQYF
J gene: TRBJ2-3
D gene: .
clone size: .
V gene: TRBV5-1

CDR3 DNA: TGTGCCAGCAGCCATACCTCCGGGGGAAATGAGCAGTTCTTC
CDR3 protein: CASSHTSGGNEQFF
J gene: TRBJ2-1
D gene: .
clone size: .
V gene: TRBV3-1/TRBV3-2

CDR3 DNA: TGTGCCAGCAGCTCTGTTCGGGAGGTGCGGACTGAAGCTTTCTTT
CDR3 protein: CASSSVREVRTEAFF
J gene: TRBJ1-1
D gene: .
clone size: once
V gene: TRBV28

CDR3 DNA: TGTGCCAGCAGGCGGACAGAAACACCCCTCCACTTT
CDR3 protein: CASRRTETPLHF
J gene: TRBJ1-6
D gene: .
clone size: .
V gene: TRBV6-5

CDR3 DNA: TGTGCCAGCAGTAAGAGGGATCAGCCCCAGCATTTT
CDR3 protein: CASSKRDQPQHF
J gene: TRBJ1-5
D gene: .
clone size: .
V gene: TRBV2

CDR3 DNA: TGTGCCAGCAGTCTGGACAGAGGGACTGAGCAGTTCTTC
CDR3 protein: CASSLDRGTEQFF
J gene: TRBJ2-1
D gene: .
clone size: .
V gene: TRBV6-5

CDR3 DNA: TGTGCCAGCAGTTATGCGGCGGGGGCCACCAATGAGCAGTTCTTC
CDR3 protein: CASSYAAGATNEQFF
J gene: TRBJ2-1
D gene: .
clone size: .
V gene: TRBV6-2/TRBV6-3

CDR3 DNA: TGTGCCAGCAGCCAATCGATCGGGACAGGGGGCTACGAGCAGTACTTC
CDR3 protein: CASSQSIGTGGYEQYF
J gene: TRBJ2-7
D gene: TRBD1
clone size: .
V gene: TRBV16

CDR3 DNA: TGTGCCACCAGCAGCGGAGGTCGGGTAGCTAATGAAAAACTGTTTTTT
CDR3 protein: CATSSGGRVANEKLFF
J gene: TRBJ1-4
D gene: .
clone size: .
V gene: TRBV15

CDR3 DNA: TGCGCCAGCAGCAAGACCCCCGGGACAGGGGACTCACCCCTCCACTTT
CDR3 protein: CASSKTPGTGDSPLHF
J gene: TRBJ1-6
D gene: TRBD1
clone size: .
V gene: TRBV5-1

CDR3 DNA: TGTGCCAGCAGTTTACCTCCTTTGTGGACAGGGGACTACTCTGGAAACACCATATATTTT
CDR3 protein: CASSLPPLWTGDYSGNTIYF
J gene: TRBJ1-3
D gene: TRBD1
clone size: .
V gene: TRBV28

CDR3 DNA: TGTGCCATCAGTGAGTTTTCGGGACAGCCTGGCGTTGCCCAGCATTTT
CDR3 protein: CAISEFSGQPGVAQHF
J gene: TRBJ1-5
D gene: TRBD1
clone size: .
V gene: TRBV10-3

CDR3 DNA: TGTGCCTGGAGTGTCGGCCGGAGGGGAAACACCATATATTTT
CDR3 protein: CAWSVGRRGNTIYF
J gene: TRBJ1-3
D gene: .
clone size: .
V gene: TRBV30

CDR3 DNA: TGTGCCAGCAGCCCCCTTGGACAGTTGAACACTGAAGCTTTCTTT
CDR3 protein: CASSPLGQLNTEAFF
J gene: TRBJ1-1
D gene: .
clone size: .
V gene: TRBV6-5

CDR3 DNA: TGTGCCAGCAGCCCCGCCTACGGGGAGCTGTTTTTT
CDR3 protein: CASSPAYGELFF
J gene: TRBJ2-2
D gene: .
clone size: .
V gene: TRBV6-5

CDR3 DNA: TGCGCCAGCAGCTTGAGTCCAGCGGGGGACCCCGGAGGCAATGAGCAGTTCTTC
CDR3 protein: CASSLSPAGDPGGNEQFF
J gene: TRBJ2-1
D gene: TRBD2
clone size: .
V gene: TRBV5-1

CDR3 DNA: TGTGCCAGCGCCCAAGGGCAGGGGGTCGACACTGAAGCTTTCTTT
CDR3 protein: CASAQGQGVDTEAFF
J gene: TRBJ1-1
D gene: TRBD1
clone size: .
V gene: TRBV6-6

CDR3 DNA: TGTGCCAGCAGTTTCTCCGGGACAGGATACGAGCAGTACTTC
CDR3 protein: CASSFSGTGYEQYF
J gene: TRBJ2-7
D gene: TRBD1
clone size: once
V gene: TRBV28

CDR3 DNA: TGCGCCAGCAGCTTGGAGGGGTCAGCTGAAGCTTTCTTT
CDR3 protein: CASSLEGSAEAFF
J gene: TRBJ1-1
D gene: .
clone size: .
V gene: TRBV5-1

CDR3 DNA: TGTGCCAGCAGCCCGGACAGGGCGGCAAATGAGCAGTTCTTC
CDR3 protein: CASSPDRAANEQFF
J gene: TRBJ2-1
D gene: TRBD1
clone size: .
V gene: TRBV7-9

CDR3 DNA: TGTGCCAGCAGCAGGCCCCACCCCCAGGGCGAGCAGTACTTC
CDR3 protein: CASSRPHPQGEQYF
J gene: TRBJ2-7
D gene: .
clone size: .
V gene: TRBV28

CDR3 DNA: TGTGCCAGCAGCCCGAGCGGGGGAAGCCAAGAGACCCAGTACTTC
CDR3 protein: CASSPSGGSQETQYF
J gene: TRBJ2-5
D gene: TRBD2
clone size: .
V gene: TRBV5-4

CDR3 DNA: TGTGCCAGCAGCCCTGGGAGCTCACAGGGTTCCTACGAGCAGTACTTC
CDR3 protein: CASSPGSSQGSYEQYF
J gene: TRBJ2-7
D gene: .
clone size: .
V gene: TRBV7-9

CDR3 DNA: TGCGCCAGCAGCTTGGAGGGGGCAGGGGGCGCTTACCGCTACGAGCAGTACTTC
CDR3 protein: CASSLEGAGGAYRYEQYF
J gene: TRBJ2-7
D gene: TRBD1
clone size: .
V gene: TRBV5-1

CDR3 DNA: TGTGCCCAGGGTCGGTATTCCACCGGGGAGCTGTTTTTT
CDR3 protein: CAQGRYSTGELFF
J gene: TRBJ2-2
D gene: .
clone size: .
V gene: TRBV12-3/TRBV12-4

CDR3 DNA: TGCGCCAGCAGCTTGATCGCAGGGGGCCGAACCGGGGAGCTGTTTTTT
CDR3 protein: CASSLIAGGRTGELFF
J gene: TRBJ2-2
D gene: TRBD1
clone size: .
V gene: TRBV5-1

CDR3 DNA: TGTGCCAGCAGTTACCCCCCCCGCACTGAAGCTTTCTTT
CDR3 protein: CASSYPPRTEAFF
J gene: TRBJ1-1
D gene: .
clone size: once
V gene: TRBV6-2/TRBV6-3

CDR3 DNA: TGTGCCAGCAGTTACCCTTACCGGACAGGGGGCATTTCTGGGGCCAACGTCCTGACTTTC
CDR3 protein: CASSYPYRTGGISGANVLTF
J gene: TRBJ2-6
D gene: TRBD1
clone size: .
V gene: TRBV6-2/TRBV6-3

CDR3 DNA: TGTGCCAGCAGCTACTCGCTTAGCGGGGGGGCGTTAGATACGCAGTATTTT
CDR3 protein: CASSYSLSGGALDTQYF
J gene: TRBJ2-3
D gene: TRBD2
clone size: .
V gene: TRBV5-4